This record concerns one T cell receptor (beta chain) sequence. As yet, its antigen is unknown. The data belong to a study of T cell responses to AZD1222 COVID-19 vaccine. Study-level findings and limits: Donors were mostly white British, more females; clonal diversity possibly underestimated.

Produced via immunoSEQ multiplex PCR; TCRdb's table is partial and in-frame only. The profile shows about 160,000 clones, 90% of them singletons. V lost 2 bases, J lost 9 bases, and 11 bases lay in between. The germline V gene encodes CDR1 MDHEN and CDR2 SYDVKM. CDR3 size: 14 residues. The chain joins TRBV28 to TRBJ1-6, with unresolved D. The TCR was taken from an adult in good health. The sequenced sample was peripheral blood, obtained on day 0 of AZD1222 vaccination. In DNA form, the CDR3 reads TGTGCCAGCAGTTTAACCGGGATCGGTTCACCCCTCCACTTT. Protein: CASSLTGIGSPLHF. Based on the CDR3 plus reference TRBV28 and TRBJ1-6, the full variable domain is DVKVTQSSRYLVKRTGEKVFLECVQDMDHENMFWYRQDPGLGLRLIYFSYDVKMKEKGDIPEGYSVSREKKERFSLILESASTNQTSMYLCASSLTGIGSPLHFGNGTRLTVT.